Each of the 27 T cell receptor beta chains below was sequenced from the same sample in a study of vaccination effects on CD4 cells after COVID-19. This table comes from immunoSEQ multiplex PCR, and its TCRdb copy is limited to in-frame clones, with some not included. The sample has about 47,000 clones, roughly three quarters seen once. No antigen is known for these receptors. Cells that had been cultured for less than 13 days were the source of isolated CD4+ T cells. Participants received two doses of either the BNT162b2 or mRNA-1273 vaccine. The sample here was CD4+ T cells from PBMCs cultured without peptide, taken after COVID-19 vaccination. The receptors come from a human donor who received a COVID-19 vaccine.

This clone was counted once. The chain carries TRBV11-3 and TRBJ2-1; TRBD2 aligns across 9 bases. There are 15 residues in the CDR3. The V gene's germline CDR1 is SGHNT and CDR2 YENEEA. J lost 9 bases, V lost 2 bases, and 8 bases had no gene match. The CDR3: CASSLSAGGGIEQFF. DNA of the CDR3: TGTGCCAGCAGCTTATCAGCGGGAGGTGGGATTGAGCAGTTCTTC. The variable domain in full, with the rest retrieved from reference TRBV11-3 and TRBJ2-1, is EAGVVQSPRYKIIEKKQPVAFWCNPISGHNTLYWYLQNLGQGPELLIRYENEEAVDDSQLPKDRFSAERLKGVDSTLKIQPAELGDSAVYLCASSLSAGGGIEQFFGPGTRLTVL.

The CDR3 DNA follows: TGTGCCAGCAGTTTCCGGGACAGGGGAGATTTCACTGAAGCTTTCTTT. This sequence encodes CASSFRDRGDFTEAFF. The chain is built from TRBV27 and TRBJ1-1, with 10 bases identical to TRBD1. Looked up from germline, CDR1 is MNHEY and CDR2 is SMNVEV (reference sequence). This CDR3 has 16 residues. Germline trimming cut 3 bases from V and 4 bases from J; bases unmatched to any gene: 8.

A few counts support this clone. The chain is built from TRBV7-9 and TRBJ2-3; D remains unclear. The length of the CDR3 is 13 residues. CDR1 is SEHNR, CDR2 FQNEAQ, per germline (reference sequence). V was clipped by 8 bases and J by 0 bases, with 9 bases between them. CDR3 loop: CASLRISTDTQYF. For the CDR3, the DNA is TGTGCCAGCCTACGAATAAGCACAGATACGCAGTATTTT. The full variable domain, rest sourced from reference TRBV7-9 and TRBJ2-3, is DTGVSQNPRHKITKRGQNVTFRCDPISEHNRLYWYRQTLGQGPEFLTYFQNEAQLEKSRLLSDRFSAERPKGSFSTLEIQRTEQGDSAMYLCASLRISTDTQYFGPGTRLTVL.

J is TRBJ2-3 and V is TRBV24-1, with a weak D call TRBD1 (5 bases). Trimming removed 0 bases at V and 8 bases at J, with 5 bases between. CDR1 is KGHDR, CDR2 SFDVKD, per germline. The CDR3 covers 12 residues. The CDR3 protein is CATSDLQGTQYF. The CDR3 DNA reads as TGTGCCACCAGTGATTTGCAGGGTACGCAGTATTTT.

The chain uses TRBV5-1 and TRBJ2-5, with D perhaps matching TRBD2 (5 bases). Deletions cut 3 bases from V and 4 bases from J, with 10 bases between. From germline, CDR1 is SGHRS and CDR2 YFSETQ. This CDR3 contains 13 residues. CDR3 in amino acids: CASSSGWGETQYF. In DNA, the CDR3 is TGCGCCAGCAGCTCGGGATGGGGAGAGACCCAGTACTTC.

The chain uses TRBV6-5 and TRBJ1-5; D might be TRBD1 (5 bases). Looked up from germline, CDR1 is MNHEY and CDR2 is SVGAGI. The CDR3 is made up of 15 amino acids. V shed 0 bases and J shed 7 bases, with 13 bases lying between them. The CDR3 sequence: CASSYSSAGHQPQHF. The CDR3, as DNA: TGTGCCAGCAGTTACTCGTCGGCAGGGCACCAGCCCCAGCATTTT.

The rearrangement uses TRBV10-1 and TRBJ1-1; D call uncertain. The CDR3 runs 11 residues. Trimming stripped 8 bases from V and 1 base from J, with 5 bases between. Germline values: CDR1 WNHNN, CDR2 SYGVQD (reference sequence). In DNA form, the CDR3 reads TGCGCCAGCCGTGGGAACACTGAAGCTTTCTTT. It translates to CASRGNTEAFF.

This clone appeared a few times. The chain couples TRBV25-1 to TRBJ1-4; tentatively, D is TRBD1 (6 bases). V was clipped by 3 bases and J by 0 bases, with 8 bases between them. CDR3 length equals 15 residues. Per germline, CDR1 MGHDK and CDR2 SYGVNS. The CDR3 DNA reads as TGTGCCAGCAGTGACAGGGGCCCAACTAATGAAAAACTGTTTTTT. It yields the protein CASSDRGPTNEKLFF.

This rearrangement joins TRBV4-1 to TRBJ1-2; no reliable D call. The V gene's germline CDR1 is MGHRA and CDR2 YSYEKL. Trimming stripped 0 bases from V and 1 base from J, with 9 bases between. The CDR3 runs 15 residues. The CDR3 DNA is TGCGCCAGCAGCCAAGAGCCGGGATTTAACTATGGCTACACCTTC. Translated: CASSQEPGFNYGYTF.

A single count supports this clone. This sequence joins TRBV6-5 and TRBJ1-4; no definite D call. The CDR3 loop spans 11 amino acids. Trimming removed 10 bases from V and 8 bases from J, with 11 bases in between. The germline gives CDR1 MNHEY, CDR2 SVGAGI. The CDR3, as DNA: TGTGCCAACGGTTTCGGGGAAAAACTGTTTTTT. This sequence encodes CANGFGEKLFF.

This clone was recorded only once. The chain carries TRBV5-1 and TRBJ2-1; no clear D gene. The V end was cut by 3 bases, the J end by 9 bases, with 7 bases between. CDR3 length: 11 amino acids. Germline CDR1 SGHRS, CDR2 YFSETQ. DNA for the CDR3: TGCGCCAGCAGCTCCGAAGGTGAGCAGTTCTTC. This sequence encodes CASSSEGEQFF.

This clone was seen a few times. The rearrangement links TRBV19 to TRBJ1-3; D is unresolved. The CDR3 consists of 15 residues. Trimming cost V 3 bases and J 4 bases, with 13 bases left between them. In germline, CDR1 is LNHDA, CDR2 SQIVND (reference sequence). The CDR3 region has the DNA TGTGCCAGTAGTATGACGACATTTTCAGGAAACACCATATATTTT. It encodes CASSMTTFSGNTIYF.

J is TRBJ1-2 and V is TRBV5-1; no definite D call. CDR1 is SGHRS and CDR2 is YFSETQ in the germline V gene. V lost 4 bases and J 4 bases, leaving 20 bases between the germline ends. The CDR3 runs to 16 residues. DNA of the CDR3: TGCGCCAGCAGCCCTACTGTAGGAACAACATCCTATGGCTACACCTTC. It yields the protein CASSPTVGTTSYGYTF.

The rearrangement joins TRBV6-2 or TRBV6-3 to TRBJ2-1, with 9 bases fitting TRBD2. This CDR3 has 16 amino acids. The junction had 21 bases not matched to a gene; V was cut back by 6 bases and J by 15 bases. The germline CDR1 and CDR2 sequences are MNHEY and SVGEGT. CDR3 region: CASSPRRAGGPQLMFF. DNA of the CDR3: TGTGCCAGCAGCCCCCGGCGAGCGGGGGGTCCCCAACTCATGTTCTTC.

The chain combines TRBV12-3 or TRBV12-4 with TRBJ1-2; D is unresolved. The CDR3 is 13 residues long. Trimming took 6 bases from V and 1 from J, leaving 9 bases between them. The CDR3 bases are TGTGCCAGCAGCCTGAATTTTAACTATGGCTACACCTTC. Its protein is CASSLNFNYGYTF.

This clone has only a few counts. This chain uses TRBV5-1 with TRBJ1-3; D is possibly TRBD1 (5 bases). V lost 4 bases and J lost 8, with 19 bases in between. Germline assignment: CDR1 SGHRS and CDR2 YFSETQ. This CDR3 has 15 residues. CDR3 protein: CASSATGTIWDTIYF. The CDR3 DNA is TGCGCCAGCAGCGCGACGGGGACTATTTGGGACACCATATATTTT. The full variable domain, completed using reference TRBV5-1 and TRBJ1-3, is KAGVTQTPRYLIKTRGQQVTLSCSPISGHRSVSWYQQTPGQGLQFLFEYFSETQRNKGNFPGRFSGRQFSNSRSEMNVSTLELGDSALYLCASSATGTIWDTIYFGEGSWLTVV.

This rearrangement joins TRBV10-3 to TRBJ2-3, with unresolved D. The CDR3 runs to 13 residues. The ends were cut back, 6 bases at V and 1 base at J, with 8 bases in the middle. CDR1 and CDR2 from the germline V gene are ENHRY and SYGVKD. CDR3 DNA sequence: TGTGCCATCAGCAGTGCTGGCACAGATACGCAGTATTTT. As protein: CAISSAGTDTQYF.

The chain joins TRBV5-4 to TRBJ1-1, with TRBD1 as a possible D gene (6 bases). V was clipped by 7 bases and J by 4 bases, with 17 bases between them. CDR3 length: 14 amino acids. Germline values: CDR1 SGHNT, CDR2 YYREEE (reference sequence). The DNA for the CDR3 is TGTGCCAGCGGACGCCAGGGGAGGGGCACTGAAGCTTTCTTT. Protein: CASGRQGRGTEAFF. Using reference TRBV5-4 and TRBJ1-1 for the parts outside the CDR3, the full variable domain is ETGVTQSPTHLIKTRGQQVTLRCSSQSGHNTVSWYQQALGQGPQFIFQYYREEENGRGNFPPRFSGLQFPNYSSELNVNALELDDSALYLCASGRQGRGTEAFFGQGTRLTVV.

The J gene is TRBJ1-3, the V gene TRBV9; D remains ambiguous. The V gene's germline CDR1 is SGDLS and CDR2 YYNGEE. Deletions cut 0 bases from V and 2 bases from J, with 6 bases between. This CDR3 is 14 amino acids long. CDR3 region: CASSVGGTGNTIYF. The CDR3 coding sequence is TGTGCCAGCAGCGTAGGTGGAACTGGAAACACCATATATTTT.

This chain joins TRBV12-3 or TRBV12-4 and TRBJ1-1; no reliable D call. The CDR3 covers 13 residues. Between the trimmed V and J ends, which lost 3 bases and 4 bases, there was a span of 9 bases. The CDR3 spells CASSFARGTEAFF. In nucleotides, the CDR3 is TGTGCCAGCAGTTTTGCGCGGGGCACTGAAGCTTTCTTT.

The CDR3 reads CASSLRRTGAPYEQYF. CDR3 nucleotide sequence: TGTGCCAGCAGCTTGCGGCGAACAGGGGCCCCCTACGAGCAGTACTTC. The chain links TRBV5-6 to TRBJ2-7; 7 bases match TRBD1. Germline V lookup: CDR1 SGHDT, CDR2 YYEEEE. CDR3 length equals 16 residues. J was trimmed by 2 bases and V by 1 base; bases with no gene match: 9.

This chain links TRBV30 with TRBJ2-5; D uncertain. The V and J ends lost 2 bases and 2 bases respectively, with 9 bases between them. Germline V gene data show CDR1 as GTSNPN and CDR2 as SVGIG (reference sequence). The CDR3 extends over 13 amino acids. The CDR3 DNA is TGTGCCTGGAGTATGAGGCATCAAGAGACCCAGTACTTC. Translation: CAWSMRHQETQYF.

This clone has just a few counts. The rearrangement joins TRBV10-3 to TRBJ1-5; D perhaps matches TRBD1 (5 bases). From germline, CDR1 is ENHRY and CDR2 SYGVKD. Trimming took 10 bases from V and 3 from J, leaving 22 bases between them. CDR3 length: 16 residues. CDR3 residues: CATSGAGPQHNQPQHF. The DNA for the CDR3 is TGTGCCACCTCGGGTGCGGGACCGCAACACAATCAGCCCCAGCATTTT.

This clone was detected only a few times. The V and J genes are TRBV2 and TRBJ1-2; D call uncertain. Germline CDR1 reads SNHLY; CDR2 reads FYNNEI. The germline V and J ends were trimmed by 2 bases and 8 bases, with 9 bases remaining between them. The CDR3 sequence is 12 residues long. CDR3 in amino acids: CASSERGSGYTF. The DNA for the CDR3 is TGTGCCAGCAGTGAACGAGGGTCCGGCTACACCTTC.

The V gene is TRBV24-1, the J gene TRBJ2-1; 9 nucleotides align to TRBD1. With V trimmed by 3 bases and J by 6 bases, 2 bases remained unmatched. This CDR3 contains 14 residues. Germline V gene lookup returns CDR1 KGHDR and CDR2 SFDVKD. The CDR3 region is CATSDQDRGNEQFF. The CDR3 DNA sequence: TGTGCCACCAGTGATCAGGACAGGGGCAATGAGCAGTTCTTC.

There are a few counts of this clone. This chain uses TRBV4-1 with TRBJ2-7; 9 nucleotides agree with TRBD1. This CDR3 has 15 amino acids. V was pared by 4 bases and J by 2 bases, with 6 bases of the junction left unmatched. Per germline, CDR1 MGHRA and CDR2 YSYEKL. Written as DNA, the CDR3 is TGCGCCAGCAGCCGAAACCGGGACAGGGCCTACGAGCAGTACTTC. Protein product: CASSRNRDRAYEQYF.

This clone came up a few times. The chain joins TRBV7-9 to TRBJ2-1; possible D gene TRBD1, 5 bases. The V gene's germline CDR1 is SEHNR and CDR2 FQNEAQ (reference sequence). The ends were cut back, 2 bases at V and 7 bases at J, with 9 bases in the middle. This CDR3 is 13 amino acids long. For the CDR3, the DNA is TGTGCCAGCAGCTTACAGGGATGGAATGAGCAGTTCTTC. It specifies CASSLQGWNEQFF.